A single sample gave rise to the 23 T cell receptor beta chains below, sequenced in a study of cytomegalovirus exposure and HLA in healthy donors. 13 Jbeta primers and 60 Vbeta primers were used for the PCR. Sequencing was performed with immunoSEQ multiplex PCR; in TCRdb, only in-frame clones are kept and a portion is missing. Among about 140,000 clones listed, 70% to 90% were seen once. Specimen: PBMCs. These receptors were obtained from a woman aged 40 to 50 in good health and CMV-seronegative.

The chain is built from TRBV11-2 and TRBJ2-5; D might be TRBD1 (6 bases). This CDR3 has 14 amino acids. Germline values: CDR1 SGHAT, CDR2 FQNNGV. V lost 4 bases and J lost 2, with 11 bases in between. The CDR3 spells CASSSAQGQETQYF. The CDR3 nucleotides are TGTGCCAGCAGCTCCGCACAGGGTCAAGAGACCCAGTACTTC.

The genes are TRBV10-3 and TRBJ1-6; 8 bases map to TRBD1. This CDR3 has 14 residues. The V gene's germline CDR1 is ENHRY and CDR2 SYGVKD. The V gene end was trimmed by 6 bases and the J gene end by 10 bases; junction bases not matched to a gene: 8. The chain's CDR3 is CAIREGQGFSPLHF. In DNA, the CDR3 is TGTGCCATCAGAGAAGGACAGGGCTTCTCACCCCTCCACTTT.

The chain uses TRBV5-4 and TRBJ2-7; 8 bases are shared with TRBD1. This CDR3 is built from 14 residues. After removal of 10 bases from V and 7 bases from J, the junction contained 16 bases not matched to a gene. CDR1 is SGHNT, CDR2 YYREEE, per germline (reference sequence). The CDR3 DNA follows: TGTGCCTTCACTGCAGGGGGCGCCCCTGGTGAGCAGTACTTC. Translating gives CAFTAGGAPGEQYF.

This rearrangement joins TRBV28 to TRBJ1-5; unclear D gene. The CDR3 covers 14 residues. V lost 5 bases and J 7 bases, leaving 15 bases between the germline ends. CDR1 and CDR2 from the germline V gene are MDHEN and SYDVKM. The CDR3 DNA reads TGTGCCAGCAGTCCCGGCCGGGAAGCCCAGCCCCAGCATTTT. Protein: CASSPGREAQPQHF.

This rearrangement joins TRBV6-1 to TRBJ2-7; 14 positions match TRBD2. The CDR3 is 16 amino acids. V was pared by 3 bases and J by 8 bases, with 9 bases of the junction left unmatched. CDR1 is MNHNS, CDR2 SASEGT, per germline. The CDR3 protein is CASSEWQGLAGAQQYF. The DNA of the CDR3 is TGTGCCAGCAGTGAGTGGCAGGGACTAGCGGGAGCGCAGCAGTACTTC.

The gene calls are TRBV18 and TRBJ2-1; D possibly corresponds to TRBD2 (5 bases). The V gene's germline CDR1 is KGHSH and CDR2 LQKENI. The CDR3 is made up of 14 amino acids. The V end was cut by 3 bases, the J end by 6 bases, with 12 bases between. CDR3 coding DNA: TGTGCCAGCTCACCTTTTGACGGGGTCAATGAGCAGTTCTTC. Translation gives CASSPFDGVNEQFF.

The chain has TRBV10-3 and TRBJ2-2; D remains ambiguous. The germline V and J ends were trimmed by 0 bases and 0 bases, with 8 bases remaining between them. The germline CDR1 and CDR2 sequences are ENHRY and SYGVKD. CDR3 length: 16 residues. CDR3 DNA sequence: TGTGCCATCAGTGAGTCGAGGAGTACGAACACCGGGGAGCTGTTTTTT. Translated, it gives CAISESRSTNTGELFF.

The J gene is TRBJ1-1, the V gene TRBV9; 8 bases line up with TRBD1. The germline gives CDR1 SGDLS, CDR2 YYNGEE. V dropped 0 bases and J dropped 0; count of bases not matched to a gene: 4. This CDR3 has 16 residues. CDR3 in amino acids: CASSVEGTGLNTEAFF. For the CDR3, the DNA is TGTGCCAGCAGCGTAGAGGGGACAGGCTTGAACACTGAAGCTTTCTTT.

Here the CDR3 DNA reads TGTGCCAGCAGCCAAGAGCTCGCGGGGCAGACAAACACTGAAGCTTTCTTT. Translated, it gives CASSQELAGQTNTEAFF. The chain recombines TRBV4-2 with TRBJ1-1, with a tentative D call TRBD1 (5 bases). Trimming cost V 0 bases and J 2 bases, with 16 bases left between them. Germline V gene lookup returns CDR1 LGHNA and CDR2 YNFKEQ. The CDR3 has 17 amino acids.

This chain joins TRBV29-1 and TRBJ2-3, with 7 bases that match TRBD1. The CDR3 totals 14 residues. Germline V gene sequence: CDR1 SQVTM, CDR2 ANQGSEA. V was pared by 7 bases and J by 2 bases, with 9 bases of the junction left unmatched. The CDR3 DNA follows: TGCAGCGCCGCCGACAGGGCCCCCACAGATACGCAGTATTTT. Its translation is CSAADRAPTDTQYF.

The chain is built from TRBV29-1 and TRBJ1-3; the D is unclear. Germline V lookup: CDR1 SQVTM, CDR2 ANQGSEA. This CDR3 comprises 13 residues. Trimming pared 4 bases from V and 4 bases from J, leaving 11 bases between. The CDR3 DNA reads as TGCAGCGTTGTACCATATGGCGGAAACACCATATATTTT. Residues: CSVVPYGGNTIYF.

The chain uses TRBV25-1 and TRBJ1-1; unclear D gene. V shed 5 bases and J shed 1 base, with 11 bases lying between them. Germline-derived CDR1 and CDR2 are MGHDK and SYGVNS. CDR3 size: 14 residues. The CDR3 loop is CASSLPGSNTEAFF. The CDR3 coding sequence is TGTGCCAGCAGTTTACCGGGATCGAACACTGAAGCTTTCTTT.

The chain carries TRBV6-1 and TRBJ1-2, with TRBD1 identical over 7 bases. CDR1 and CDR2 from the germline V gene are MNHNS and SASEGT. The CDR3 is 16 residues long. V lost 2 bases, J lost 2 bases, and 8 bases stayed unmatched. CDR3 loop: CASSELTGFGNYGYTF. The DNA for the CDR3 is TGTGCCAGCAGTGAACTGACAGGGTTTGGGAACTATGGCTACACCTTC.

The V gene is TRBV6-1, the J gene TRBJ2-7, with 7 bases fitting TRBD2. The CDR3 covers 14 residues. CDR1 is MNHNS, CDR2 SASEGT, per germline. After removal of 0 bases from V and 3 bases from J, the junction contained 2 bases not matched to a gene. CDR3 bases: TGTGCCAGCAGTGAAGCTAGCGGGTACTACGAGCAGTACTTC. This codes for CASSEASGYYEQYF.

The chain combines TRBV7-2 with TRBJ1-1, with D possibly being TRBD1 (6 bases). Germline values: CDR1 SGHTA, CDR2 FQGNSA. The V and J ends lost 4 bases and 5 bases respectively, with 14 bases between them. The CDR3 extends over 14 amino acids. The CDR3 nucleotides read TGTGCCAGCAGCTCTACAGGGATGAGGACTGAAGCTTTCTTT. Translating gives CASSSTGMRTEAFF.

The chain is built from TRBV7-9 and TRBJ2-1; 9 bases line up with TRBD1. The CDR3 contains 18 residues. J was trimmed by 15 bases and V by 5 bases; bases with no gene match: 26. Looked up from germline, CDR1 is SEHNR and CDR2 is FQNEAQ (reference sequence). Written as DNA, the CDR3 is TGTGCCAGCAGCCCATCCCTCTCCGGGACAGGGAACGGGAGGTCATCGTTCTTC. Protein: CASSPSLSGTGNGRSSFF.

This chain links TRBV10-2 with TRBJ2-7, with TRBD2 identical over 10 bases. CDR1 is WSHSY, CDR2 SAAADI, per germline. CDR3 length: 17 residues. V lost 1 base and J lost 4; bases outside the gene matches: 10. CDR3 residues: CASSELRPSGSVYEQYF. The DNA for the CDR3 is TGCGCCAGCAGTGAGTTACGTCCTAGCGGGAGTGTGTACGAGCAGTACTTC.

This chain uses TRBV7-2 with TRBJ2-3; D uncertain. Trimming cost V 5 bases and J 5 bases, with 14 bases left between them. In germline, CDR1 is SGHTA, CDR2 FQGNSA. The CDR3 spans 14 residues. CDR3 DNA: TGTGCCAGCAGCCCGTGGCTCACGGGAGATACGCAGTATTTT. This codes for CASSPWLTGDTQYF.

The chain uses TRBV2 and TRBJ1-4; unclear D gene. Germline V gene data show CDR1 as SNHLY and CDR2 as FYNNEI. V gave up 3 bases and J gave up 8 bases, with 13 bases separating them. The CDR3 length is 14 residues. For the CDR3, the DNA is TGTGCCAGCAGTGATGGGCGCTATGACGAAAAACTGTTTTTT. Encoded protein: CASSDGRYDEKLFF.

With regard to this clone: The junction differs from germline at one of its ends, possibly a read error. The V gene is TRBV7-9, the J gene TRBJ2-7, with 12 bases matching TRBD2. Germline V gives CDR1 SEHNR, CDR2 FQNEAQ (reference sequence). This CDR3 is 14 amino acids long. The CDR3 coding sequence is TGTTCCAGCAGTCTAGCGGGAGGGCCCTACGAGCAGTACTTC. Its translation is CSSSLAGGPYEQYF.

The V and J genes are TRBV5-5 and TRBJ2-3; 8 nucleotides agree with TRBD2. Germline CDR1 reads SGHKS; CDR2 reads YYEKEE (reference sequence). The CDR3 covers 15 residues. J was trimmed by 6 bases and V by 1 base; bases with no gene match: 7. The CDR3 reads CASSLNGGAWDTQYF. In DNA form, the CDR3 reads TGTGCCAGCAGCTTGAACGGGGGGGCCTGGGATACGCAGTATTTT.

This chain links TRBV6-5 with TRBJ1-1; D is ambiguous. V was pared by 5 bases and J by 4 bases, with 14 bases between. The V gene's germline CDR1 is MNHEY and CDR2 SVGAGI. The length of the CDR3 is 14 residues. Here the CDR3 reads CASSIQERGTEAFF. CDR3 nucleotide sequence: TGTGCCAGCAGTATCCAGGAGCGGGGCACTGAAGCTTTCTTT.

The genes are TRBV6-1 and TRBJ2-1; 8 nucleotides agree with TRBD1. V gave up 2 bases and J gave up 4 bases; unmatched junction bases: 4. The CDR3 is 15 residues long. The germline V gene encodes CDR1 MNHNS and CDR2 SASEGT. CDR3 in amino acids: CASSETGGSYNEQFF. The CDR3 coding sequence is TGTGCCAGCAGTGAAACAGGGGGATCATACAATGAGCAGTTCTTC.